This TCR beta chain was captured in a study of cytomegalovirus exposure and HLA in healthy donors. Trimming cost V 7 bases and J 6 bases; bases outside gene matches: 10. Germline values: CDR1 MNHEY, CDR2 SMNVEV (reference sequence). CDR3 size: 15 residues. Generated by immunoSEQ multiplex PCR, the TCRdb table keeps only in-frame clones and is missing some. The sample has approximately 180,000 clones, more than 75% seen once; the top ten hold approximately 1.5%. The donors were part of the validation cohort, which consisted of about 120 subjects and was separate from the first cohort of about 720 subjects. Broader study findings: First-cohort TCR clusters were later found to tend to co-occur in the 120 or so validation repertoires.

To note about this clone: The antigen remains undetermined.

This rearrangement joins TRBV27 to TRBJ2-1, with 9 bases identical to TRBD1. Specimen: PBMCs. The clonotype comes from a woman younger than 30 in good health and CMV-seronegative. This chain's CDR3 is CASIPRTGVVNEQFF. DNA of the CDR3: TGTGCCAGCATCCCCCGGACAGGGGTGGTCAATGAGCAGTTCTTC.